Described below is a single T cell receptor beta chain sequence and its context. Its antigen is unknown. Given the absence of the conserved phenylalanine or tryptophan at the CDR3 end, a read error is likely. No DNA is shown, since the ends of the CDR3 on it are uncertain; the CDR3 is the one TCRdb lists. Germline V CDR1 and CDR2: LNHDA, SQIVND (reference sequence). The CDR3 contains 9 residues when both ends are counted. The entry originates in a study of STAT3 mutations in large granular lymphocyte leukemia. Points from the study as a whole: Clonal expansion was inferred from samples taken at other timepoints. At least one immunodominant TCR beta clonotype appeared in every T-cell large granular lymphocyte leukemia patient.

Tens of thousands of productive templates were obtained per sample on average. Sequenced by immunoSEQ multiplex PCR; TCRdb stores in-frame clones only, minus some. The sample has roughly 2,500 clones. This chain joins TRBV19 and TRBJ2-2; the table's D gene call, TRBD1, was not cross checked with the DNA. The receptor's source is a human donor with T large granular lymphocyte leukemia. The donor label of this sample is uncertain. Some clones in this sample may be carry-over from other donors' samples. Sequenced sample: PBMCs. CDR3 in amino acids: CASNWRGGE.